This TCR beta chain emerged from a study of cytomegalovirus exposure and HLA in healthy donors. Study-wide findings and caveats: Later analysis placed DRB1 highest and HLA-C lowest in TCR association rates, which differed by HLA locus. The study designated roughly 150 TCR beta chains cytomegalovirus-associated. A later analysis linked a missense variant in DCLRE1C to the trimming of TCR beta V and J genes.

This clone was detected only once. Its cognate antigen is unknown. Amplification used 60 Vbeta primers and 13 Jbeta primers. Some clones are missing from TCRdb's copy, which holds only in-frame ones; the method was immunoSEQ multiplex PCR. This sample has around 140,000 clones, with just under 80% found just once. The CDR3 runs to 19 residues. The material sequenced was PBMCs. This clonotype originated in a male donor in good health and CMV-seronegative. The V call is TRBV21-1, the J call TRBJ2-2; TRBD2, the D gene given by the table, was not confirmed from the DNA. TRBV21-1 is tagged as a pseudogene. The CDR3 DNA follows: TGTGCCAGCAGCAATCGTACCGGGACTACCGAATCTAACACCGGGGAGCTGTTTTTT. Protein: CASSNRTGTTESNTGELFF.